The clone carrying this TCR beta chain was picked up a small number of times. Recently defined diagnostic criteria classed the Susac syndrome patients as definite or probable. The data stem from a study of CD8 T cells in Susac syndrome. V gave up 3 bases and J gave up 3 bases, with 6 bases separating them. This CDR3 has 12 residues. Germline V gene sequence: CDR1 KGHSH, CDR2 LQKENI. With random hexamers, 0.5 to 1 ug RNA was reverse transcribed. MiXCR, run by TCRdb on the immunoSEQ multiplex PCR reads, gives a single entry per CDR3 protein. Of around 85,000 distinct CDR3 sequences in the sample, 85% to 95% were seen once.

This clonotype was obtained from a human donor with Susac syndrome. V usage is TRBV18 and J usage is TRBJ2-7, with unresolved D. Specimen: CD8+ T cells from PBMCs. CDR3 DNA sequence: TGTGCCAGCTCACCGGGCCTCTACGAGCAGTACTTC. It is translated as CASSPGLYEQYF.